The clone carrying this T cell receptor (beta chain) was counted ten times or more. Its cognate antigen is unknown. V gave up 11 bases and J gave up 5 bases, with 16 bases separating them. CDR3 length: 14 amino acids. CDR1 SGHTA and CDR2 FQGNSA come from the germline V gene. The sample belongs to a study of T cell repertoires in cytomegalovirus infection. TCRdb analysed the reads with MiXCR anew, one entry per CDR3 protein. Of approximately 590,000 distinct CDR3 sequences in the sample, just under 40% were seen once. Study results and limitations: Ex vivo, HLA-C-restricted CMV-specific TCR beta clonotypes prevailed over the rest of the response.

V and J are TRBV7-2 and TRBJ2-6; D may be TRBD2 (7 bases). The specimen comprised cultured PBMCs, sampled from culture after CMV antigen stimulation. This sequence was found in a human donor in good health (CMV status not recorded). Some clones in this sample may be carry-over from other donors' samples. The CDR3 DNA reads TGTGCCGCCTGGGGGGGCGTCTGGGCCAACGTCCTGACTTTC. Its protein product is CAAWGGVWANVLTF.